The 8 T cell receptor beta chains below come from one sample, sequenced in a study of control samples from healthy donors and cancer patients. Profiled with immunoSEQ multiplex PCR; TCRdb holds only in-frame clones, not every one. The profile shows around 150,000 clones, around 90% of them singletons. The sequenced material came from blood. The receptors originated from a man aged 25 to 40 in good health.

A single count supports this clone. This chain links TRBV19 with TRBJ1-1, with D hard to call. Germline V gives CDR1 LNHDA, CDR2 SQIVND (reference sequence). V was cut by 1 base and J by 0 bases, with 12 bases left in between. This CDR3 comprises 16 residues. CDR3 in DNA: TGTGCCAGTAGTATAGTTTCGAATCACTTGAACACTGAAGCTTTCTTT. Protein: CASSIVSNHLNTEAFF.

This chain uses TRBV5-4 with TRBJ2-5; 7 bases are shared with TRBD2. Looked up from germline, CDR1 is SGHNT and CDR2 is YYREEE (reference sequence). The CDR3 extends over 14 amino acids. Unmatched junction bases numbered 3, after V lost 1 base and J lost 3 bases. The CDR3 loop is CASSLREDKETQYF. CDR3 bases: TGTGCCAGCAGCTTGCGGGAGGACAAAGAGACCCAGTACTTC.

This rearrangement joins TRBV11-3 to TRBJ1-1; D gene unclear. The CDR3 spans 15 residues. Looked up from germline, CDR1 is SGHNT and CDR2 is YENEEA. V was shortened by 5 bases and J by 0 bases, with 13 bases between the two germline ends. The CDR3 nucleotides are TGTGCCAGCAGCCCTCGGGCGAAAATGAACACTGAAGCTTTCTTT. Amino acid sequence: CASSPRAKMNTEAFF. Full variable domain (rest looked up from reference TRBV11-3 and TRBJ1-1): EAGVVQSPRYKIIEKKQPVAFWCNPISGHNTLYWYLQNLGQGPELLIRYENEEAVDDSQLPKDRFSAERLKGVDSTLKIQPAELGDSAVYLCASSPRAKMNTEAFFGQGTRLTVV.

This clone turned up a few times. The chain links TRBV18 to TRBJ2-3, with 9 bases fitting TRBD2. The CDR3 contains 15 residues. Germline V gene data show CDR1 as KGHSH and CDR2 as LQKENI. V shed 5 bases, J shed 5 bases, and the junction held 8 bases outside the gene matches. The CDR3 spells CASSSLAGAGDTQYF. The CDR3 DNA follows: TGTGCCAGCTCAAGCTTAGCGGGGGCTGGAGATACGCAGTATTTT.

This chain uses TRBV21-1 with TRBJ2-3. TRBV21-1 is flagged as a pseudogene. The CDR3 loop spans 18 amino acids. The CDR3 DNA is TGTGCCAGCAGCAACAGGAATTGGGGGAGCCGATTTACAGATACGCAGTATTTT. This encodes CASSNRNWGSRFTDTQYF.

This clone was found a few times. The V gene is TRBV19, the J gene TRBJ2-3; the D is unclear. Trimming cost V 4 bases and J 2 bases, with 13 bases left between them. The CDR3 is 15 residues long. Per the germline V gene, CDR1 is LNHDA and CDR2 is SQIVND (reference sequence). CDR3 region: CASSTLSRPTDTQYF. The CDR3 nucleotides read TGTGCCAGTAGTACCCTCTCGCGGCCCACAGATACGCAGTATTTT.

The count of this clone is one. The chain recombines TRBV19 with TRBJ1-5; D unclear. V lost 3 bases, J lost 0 bases, and 9 bases lay in between. The CDR3 length is 15 residues. The germline V gene has CDR1 LNHDA and CDR2 SQIVND (reference sequence). CDR3 loop: CASSIRRASNQPQHF. DNA for the CDR3: TGTGCCAGTAGTATTCGAAGGGCTAGCAATCAGCCCCAGCATTTT. The variable domain in full, with the rest retrieved from reference TRBV19 and TRBJ1-5, is DGGITQSPKYLFRKEGQNVTLSCEQNLNHDAMYWYRQDPGQGLRLIYYSQIVNDFQKGDIAEGYSVSREKKESFPLTVTSAQKNPTAFYLCASSIRRASNQPQHFGDGTRLSIL.

This chain uses TRBV24-1 with TRBJ2-2, with D tentatively TRBD1 (6 bases). The CDR3 is 16 residues long. Germline values: CDR1 KGHDR, CDR2 SFDVKD. V lost 5 bases to trimming and J lost 4 bases, with 16 bases between them. The CDR3 loop is CATSGGPGASTGELFF. The CDR3 bases are TGTGCCACCAGTGGGGGGCCAGGGGCGAGCACCGGGGAGCTGTTTTTT.